These 22 T cell receptor beta chains were all obtained from the same sample, sequenced in a study of a mutant IDH1 vaccine in newly diagnosed glioma. These TCRs' antigens remain unknown. Generated by immunoSEQ multiplex PCR, the TCRdb table keeps only in-frame clones and is missing some. This table has about 26,000 clones, roughly three quarters appearing once. Time point: week 5, during vaccination. Each dose delivered 300 ug of mutant IDH1 20-mer peptide subcutaneously with imiquimod. Sequenced material: PBMCs, taken from a glioma patient whose treatment included an IDH1 peptide vaccine. Every receptor here comes from a man aged 35 to 55 with glioma. Some clones in this sample may be carry-over from other donors' samples.

This sequence joins TRBV5-4 and TRBJ1-4, with 10 bases fitting TRBD1. The V segment lost 4 bases and the J segment 0 bases; nucleotides outside the gene matches: 3. Germline CDR1 and CDR2: SGHNT and YYREEE (reference sequence). The CDR3 runs to 16 residues. The CDR3 nucleotides are TGTGCCAGCAGCCGGGACAGGGGAGCAACTAATGAAAAACTGTTTTTT. This encodes CASSRDRGATNEKLFF.

The J gene is TRBJ1-2, the V gene TRBV29-1; 9 bases are a match to TRBD1. This CDR3 is built from 13 residues. The V and J ends lost 3 bases and 8 bases, in that order; junction bases with no gene match: 7. CDR1 SQVTM and CDR2 ANQGSEA come from the germline V gene. CDR3 nucleotide sequence: TGCAGCGTTGAGGTCACAGGGGGCAGCGGCTACACCTTC. Its protein product is CSVEVTGGSGYTF.

The chain uses TRBV9 and TRBJ1-5, with TRBD1 matching 7 bases. CDR3 length equals 14 residues. Germline CDR1 and CDR2: SGDLS and YYNGEE. V shed 3 bases and J 4 bases; nucleotides not matched to a gene: 4. CDR3 protein: CASSEGAWNQPQHF. Here the CDR3 DNA reads TGTGCCAGCAGCGAGGGGGCATGGAATCAGCCCCAGCATTTT.

V and J are TRBV4-2 and TRBJ2-7, with no clear D. The V gene's germline CDR1 is LGHNA and CDR2 YNFKEQ. This CDR3 contains 15 residues. V lost 0 bases and J 3 bases, leaving 12 bases between the germline ends. CDR3 residues: CASSQDLGPFYEQYF. The CDR3 coding sequence is TGTGCCAGCAGCCAAGATCTGGGTCCTTTCTACGAGCAGTACTTC.

V usage is TRBV30 and J usage is TRBJ1-1; possibly TRBD1 for D (6 bases). Trimming removed 3 bases at V and 1 base at J, with 15 bases between. The CDR3 is 15 residues long. Germline V CDR1 and CDR2: GTSNPN, SVGIG (reference sequence). In DNA, the CDR3 is TGTGCCTGGAGCCCCCTGAGGGGGGGGAACACTGAAGCTTTCTTT. Translated, it gives CAWSPLRGGNTEAFF.

The genes are TRBV30 and TRBJ2-5; a possible D gene is TRBD1 (6 bases). This CDR3 contains 11 residues. Deletions cut 4 bases from V and 6 bases from J, with 9 bases between. Looked up from germline, CDR1 is GTSNPN and CDR2 is SVGIG (reference sequence). CDR3 amino acids: CAWNRAKTQYF. In DNA form, the CDR3 reads TGTGCCTGGAACAGGGCAAAGACCCAGTACTTC.

This clone came up a few times. The chain is built from TRBV30 and TRBJ2-5; D might be TRBD1 or TRBD2, each matching 6 bases. The V end lost 4 bases, the J end lost 4 bases, and 13 bases lay between the germline ends. Looked up from germline, CDR1 is GTSNPN and CDR2 is SVGIG (reference sequence). This CDR3 has 13 residues. The CDR3 nucleotides read TGTGCCTGGACGGAGGGACACCTAGAGACCCAGTACTTC. This sequence encodes CAWTEGHLETQYF. Filled out from reference TRBV30 and TRBJ2-5, the complete variable domain reads SQTIHQWPATLVQPVGSPLSLECTVEGTSNPNLYWYRQAAGRGLQLLFYSVGIGQISSEVPQNLSASRPQDRQFILSSKKLLLSDSGFYLCAWTEGHLETQYFGPGTRLLVL.

This clone was seen only once. V gene TRBV18 combines with J gene TRBJ2-2; no definite D call. Germline V gives CDR1 KGHSH, CDR2 LQKENI. The CDR3 has 14 amino acids. The ends were cut back, 3 bases at V and 3 bases at J, with 8 bases in the middle. The CDR3 reads CASSPQIDTGELFF. The CDR3 region has the DNA TGTGCCAGCTCACCCCAAATAGACACCGGGGAGCTGTTTTTT.

This clone was counted a few times. V gene TRBV28 combines with J gene TRBJ1-5, with 9 bases matching TRBD1. The junction had 10 bases not matched to a gene; V was cut back by 6 bases and J by 7 bases. The CDR3 spans 15 residues. Germline V gene lookup returns CDR1 MDHEN and CDR2 SYDVKM. CDR3 DNA: TGTGCCAGCAGCCTCGGGACAGGGATCGGGCAGCCCCAGCATTTT. Encoded protein: CASSLGTGIGQPQHF.

V is TRBV7-9 and J is TRBJ1-4, with a tentative D call TRBD1 (6 bases). This CDR3 spans 17 amino acids. V was pared by 5 bases and J by 2 bases, with 18 bases between. Per germline, CDR1 SEHNR and CDR2 FQNEAQ (reference sequence). CDR3 in amino acids: CASSGGRVDLTNEKLFF. For the CDR3, the DNA is TGTGCCAGCAGCGGGGGCAGGGTAGATTTGACTAATGAAAAACTGTTTTTT.

The chain employs TRBV19 and TRBJ1-1; 7 nucleotides match TRBD1. The CDR3 is 16 residues long. J lost 0 bases, V lost 4 bases, and 8 bases had no gene match. Germline CDR1 is LNHDA and CDR2 is SQIVND (reference sequence). The DNA for the CDR3 is TGTGCCAGTAGTACCCCGGGACAGTTAATGAACACTGAAGCTTTCTTT. Translation gives CASSTPGQLMNTEAFF.

V is TRBV7-6 and J is TRBJ2-3; D might be TRBD2 (5 bases). Per germline, CDR1 SGHVS and CDR2 FNYEAQ. The V end lost 5 bases, the J end lost 3 bases, and 9 bases lay between the germline ends. The CDR3 runs 13 residues. The CDR3 loop is CASSPDSTDTQYF. CDR3 DNA sequence: TGTGCCAGCAGCCCGGACTCAACAGATACGCAGTATTTT.

This clone was detected only a few times. The chain has TRBV11-2 and TRBJ1-2; D perhaps matches TRBD1 (5 bases). CDR1 and CDR2 (germline): SGHAT, FQNNGV. The CDR3 consists of 13 residues. V lost 4 bases to trimming and J lost 4 bases, with 10 bases between them. The CDR3 reads CASSSRQGYGYTF. CDR3 coding DNA: TGTGCCAGCAGCTCCCGTCAGGGCTATGGCTACACCTTC.

This clone was observed a few times. V is TRBV19 and J is TRBJ1-2; D remains ambiguous. V gave up 4 bases and J gave up 4 bases, with 13 bases separating them. Germline lookup yields CDR1 LNHDA and CDR2 SQIVND (reference sequence). The length of the CDR3 is 14 residues. The CDR3 DNA sequence: TGTGCCAGTAGTACAGCCCGGGCGCTCTATGGCTACACCTTC. It encodes CASSTARALYGYTF.

This clone was seen more than once but under ten times. The rearrangement joins TRBV15 to TRBJ1-5, with D unclear. V was shortened by 11 bases and J by 6 bases, with 17 bases between the two germline ends. This CDR3 is 13 amino acids long. The V gene's germline CDR1 is LNHNV and CDR2 YYDKDF (reference sequence). As DNA, the CDR3 is TGTGCCTCGTCCTGGGGAGGTGGTCAGCCCCAGCATTTT. Translating it yields CASSWGGGQPQHF.

The V call is TRBV5-1, the J call TRBJ2-7; D ambiguous. Trimming removed 0 bases at V and 0 bases at J, with 10 bases between. This CDR3 is built from 15 residues. Germline CDR1 SGHRS, CDR2 YFSETQ. Here the CDR3 reads CASSLGEQSSYEQYF. The CDR3 nucleotides read TGCGCCAGCAGCTTGGGCGAACAGAGCTCCTACGAGCAGTACTTC.

Only a few counts were recorded for this clone. V and J are TRBV2 and TRBJ1-5, with 7 positions matching TRBD1. Per germline, CDR1 SNHLY and CDR2 FYNNEI. V dropped 6 bases and J dropped 4; count of bases not matched to a gene: 6. The CDR3 loop spans 14 amino acids. Here the CDR3 DNA reads TGTGCCAGCAGCCAGGACAGGAGTAATCAGCCCCAGCATTTT. Its translation is CASSQDRSNQPQHF.

V usage is TRBV7-2 and J usage is TRBJ1-2; the match to TRBD1 covers 8 bases. The CDR3 runs 13 residues. With 8 bases clipped from V and 6 bases from J, the junction kept 8 bases outside the gene matches. The germline CDR1 and CDR2 sequences are SGHTA and FQGNSA. CDR3 sequence: CASGGQGANGYTF. The CDR3 nucleotides are TGTGCCAGCGGGGGCCAGGGGGCTAATGGCTACACCTTC.

The chain is built from TRBV30 and TRBJ2-7; 8 nucleotides align to TRBD1. Germline V CDR1 and CDR2: GTSNPN, SVGIG (reference sequence). This CDR3 has 13 amino acids. Trimming took 4 bases from V and 3 from J; bases not matched to a gene: 5. The CDR3 bases are TGTGCCTGGACCCCAGGGGGCATCTACGAGCAGTACTTC. Its protein is CAWTPGGIYEQYF.

The V and J genes are TRBV7-9 and TRBJ1-1; D is uncertain. Germline V CDR1 and CDR2: SEHNR, FQNEAQ (reference sequence). This CDR3 region has 12 residues. The germline V and J ends were trimmed by 3 bases and 8 bases, with 10 bases remaining between them. For the CDR3, the DNA is TGTGCCAGCAGCTTTGCCAGCGAGGAAGCTTTCTTT. Translated: CASSFASEEAFF.

J is TRBJ2-5 and V is TRBV30, with D possibly being TRBD2 (6 bases). The CDR3 is 13 amino acids. Trimming pared 5 bases from V and 9 bases from J, leaving 19 bases between. Germline CDR1 reads GTSNPN; CDR2 reads SVGIG (reference sequence). For the CDR3, the DNA is TGTGCCTGGCATCCCAGCGGGTCGGGGGCCCAGTACTTC. This sequence encodes CAWHPSGSGAQYF.

The J gene is TRBJ2-7, the V gene TRBV29-1, with D uncertain. Germline values: CDR1 SQVTM, CDR2 ANQGSEA. V was trimmed by 6 bases and J by 4 bases, leaving 10 bases between them. There are 11 residues in the CDR3. The DNA of the CDR3 is TGCAGCGTCCAGACTCAATACGAGCAGTACTTC. It codes for CSVQTQYEQYF.